The rows below give T cell receptor beta chains drawn from one sample of a study of T-cell reconstitution after alpha-beta-depleted transplantation in children. One entry per CDR3 protein, called by TCRdb with MiXCR from the PCR reads. The sample records 190,000 or so distinct CDR3 sequences, about 6.8% being singletons. The sample here was PBMCs from the stem cell graft donor, taken from the stem cell graft. The receptors here all came from a human donor who donated a stem cell graft to a child with Wiskott-Aldrich syndrome. The CDR3 runs from the conserved cysteine through the conserved F or W. The D gene is left open where the match is weak. Not all rows give a size; the values are once, few, many and, for expanded clones, a class.

J | D | size | length | V | CDR3 | DNA
TRBJ2-7 | - | - | 15 | TRBV9 | CASSARPGVSYEQYF | TGTGCCAGCAGCGCCCGTCCCGGGGTCTCCTACGAGCAGTACTTC
TRBJ2-1 | - | many | 11 | TRBV6-1 | CASSGNSEQFF | TGTGCCAGCAGTGGAAATAGCGAGCAGTTCTTC
TRBJ1-3 | - | few | 16 | TRBV7-2 | CASRRRDGPSGNTIYF | TGTGCCAGCAGGCGACGGGACGGACCCTCTGGAAACACCATATATTTT
TRBJ2-5 | - | many | 11 | TRBV29-1 | CSVARLETQYF | TGCAGCGTCGCGCGACTGGAGACCCAGTACTTC
TRBJ2-3 | TRBD2 | many | 15 | TRBV20-1 | CSATISGGLGDTQYF | TGCAGTGCTACGATTAGCGGGGGCCTCGGAGATACGCAGTATTTT
TRBJ1-1 | - | many | 13 | TRBV20-1 | CSARSGGYTEAFF | TGCAGTGCTAGATCCGGGGGGTACACTGAAGCTTTCTTT
TRBJ2-7 | - | many | 16 | TRBV7-6 | CASSLAPSTNSYEQYF | TGTGCCAGCAGCTTAGCGCCGTCGACAAACTCCTACGAGCAGTACTTC
TRBJ2-1 | - | many | 15 | TRBV9 | CASSPPGLLYNEQFF | TGTGCCAGCAGCCCTCCGGGACTTCTTTACAATGAGCAGTTCTTC
TRBJ2-2 | TRBD2 | few | 16 | TRBV2 | CASSATSGRAAGELFF | TGTGCCAGCAGCGCGACTAGCGGGAGGGCGGCCGGGGAGCTGTTTTTT
TRBJ2-3 | - | many | 13 | TRBV20-1 | CSARSPSVDTQYF | TGCAGTGCTAGAAGCCCTAGCGTGGATACGCAGTATTTT
TRBJ2-3 | TRBD1 | few | 13 | TRBV6-5 | CASSNRGRDTQYF | TGTGCCAGCAGTAACAGGGGAAGAGATACGCAGTATTTT
TRBJ2-7 | - | many | 15 | TRBV5-1 | CASRSHGSLSYEQYF | TGCGCCAGCCGTTCTCACGGGTCCCTTTCCTACGAGCAGTACTTC
TRBJ1-1 | - | many | 15 | TRBV5-1 | CASSWSISANTEAFF | TGCGCCAGCAGCTGGAGTATATCAGCGAACACTGAAGCTTTCTTT
TRBJ1-2 | - | many | 13 | TRBV20-1 | CSARGHHNYGYTF | TGCAGTGCTAGAGGCCACCATAACTATGGCTACACCTTC
TRBJ2-5 | TRBD1 | many | 12 | TRBV5-1 | CASGTAQETQYF | TGCGCCAGTGGGACAGCTCAAGAGACCCAGTACTTC
TRBJ2-6 | - | few | 15 | TRBV4-1 | CASGDFSSGANVLTF | TGCGCCAGCGGCGATTTCAGCTCTGGGGCCAACGTCCTGACTTTC
TRBJ2-3 | - | few | 16 | TRBV12-3/TRBV12-4 | CASSLTGPRRTDTQYF | TGTGCCAGCAGTTTAACCGGGCCCAGAAGGACAGATACGCAGTATTTT
TRBJ2-7 | - | many | 13 | TRBV7-9 | CASRDRTTYEQYF | TGTGCCAGCCGGGACCGAACAACCTACGAGCAGTACTTC
TRBJ1-1 | - | many | 15 | TRBV4-3 | CASSQVWEKNTEAFF | TGCGCCAGCAGCCAAGTTTGGGAAAAGAACACTGAAGCTTTCTTT
TRBJ2-2 | - | many | 13 | TRBV7-2 | CASSLTGPGELFF | TGTGCCAGCAGCCTGACGGGCCCTGGGGAGCTGTTTTTT
TRBJ1-2 | - | many | 13 | TRBV6-2/TRBV6-3 | CASSYEVHYGYTF | TGTGCCAGCAGTTACGAGGTTCACTATGGCTACACCTTC
TRBJ1-4 | - | few | 15 | TRBV6-1 | CASSAFLPTNEKLFF | TGTGCCAGCTCGGCATTCCTCCCAACTAATGAAAAACTGTTTTTT
TRBJ1-1 | - | many | 11 | TRBV29-1 | CSVAGDTEAFF | TGCAGCGTTGCCGGAGACACTGAAGCTTTCTTT
TRBJ2-3 | TRBD2 | many | 17 | TRBV20-1 | CSARDIGTSGGADTQYF | TGCAGTGCTAGAGATATAGGGACTAGCGGGGGGGCGGATACGCAGTATTTT
TRBJ2-7 | - | many | 12 | TRBV12-3/TRBV12-4 | CASSLALYEQYF | TGTGCCAGCAGTTTGGCCCTCTACGAGCAGTACTTC
TRBJ1-2 | - | few | 14 | TRBV13 | CASSLVAARIGYTF | TGTGCCAGCAGCTTAGTTGCTGCGCGAATAGGCTACACCTTC
TRBJ2-1 | - | many | 13 | TRBV7-9 | CASSPSPYNEQFF | TGTGCCAGCAGCCCCTCCCCTTATAATGAGCAGTTCTTC
TRBJ2-2 | - | many | 14 | TRBV6-5 | CASKYLGGTGELFF | TGTGCCAGCAAATACTTAGGGGGGACCGGGGAGCTGTTTTTT
TRBJ2-4 | TRBD2 | many | 16 | TRBV12-3/TRBV12-4 | CASSWGLAGGLNIQYF | TGTGCCAGCAGTTGGGGACTAGCGGGAGGGCTAAACATTCAGTACTTC
TRBJ2-7 | - | many | 10 | TRBV6-6 | CASSYYEQYF | TGTGCCAGCAGTTACTACGAGCAGTACTTC
TRBJ1-6 | - | many | 15 | TRBV12-3/TRBV12-4 | CASTLDVGSGSPLHF | TGTGCCAGCACCCTCGATGTGGGCTCGGGCTCACCCCTCCACTTT
TRBJ2-1 | - | many | 11 | TRBV29-1 | CSVRRTAEQFF | TGCAGCGTGCGCCGGACAGCCGAGCAGTTCTTC
TRBJ2-1 | TRBD2 | few | 15 | TRBV7-6 | CASSLSGSMISEQFF | TGTGCCAGCAGTCTTAGCGGGAGCATGATTAGTGAGCAGTTCTTC
TRBJ1-6 | - | many | 12 | TRBV6-5 | CASSYHGSPLHF | TGTGCCAGCAGTTACCACGGGTCACCCCTCCACTTT
TRBJ1-5 | - | many | 15 | TRBV7-6 | CASSLAQGSNQPQHF | TGTGCCAGCAGCTTAGCGCAAGGAAGCAATCAGCCCCAGCATTTT
TRBJ2-1 | - | many | 13 | TRBV29-1 | CSTGEDAYNEQFF | TGCAGCACCGGGGAGGACGCCTACAATGAGCAGTTCTTC
TRBJ1-5 | - | many | 15 | TRBV4-3 | CASSQDLSKSQPQHF | TGCGCCAGCAGCCAAGATCTCTCGAAGTCTCAGCCCCAGCATTTT
TRBJ2-7 | TRBD1 | once | 15 | TRBV30 | CAWSIRDREFGEQYF | TGTGCCTGGAGTATCCGGGACAGGGAATTTGGGGAGCAGTACTTC
TRBJ2-7 | - | many | 15 | TRBV12-3/TRBV12-4 | CASSFRGPGSYEQYF | TGTGCCAGCAGTTTTCGGGGACCGGGGTCCTACGAGCAGTACTTC
TRBJ2-1 | - | many | 12 | TRBV6-1 | CASGTRYNEQFF | TGTGCCAGCGGGACCCGCTACAATGAGCAGTTCTTC
TRBJ1-3 | TRBD1 | - | 14 | TRBV12-3/TRBV12-4 | CASRRTGSGNTIYF | TGTGCCAGCAGAAGGACAGGATCTGGAAACACCATATATTTT
TRBJ1-5 | - | many | 14 | TRBV30 | CAWSGTGRNQPQHF | TGTGCCTGGAGTGGTACAGGGCGCAATCAGCCCCAGCATTTT
TRBJ2-1 | TRBD2 | many | 15 | TRBV5-1 | CASSSGLAGVPEQFF | TGCGCCAGCAGCTCTGGACTAGCGGGAGTTCCTGAGCAGTTCTTC
TRBJ2-7 | - | many | 13 | TRBV18 | CASSPSTDYEQYF | TGTGCCAGCTCACCATCTACGGATTACGAGCAGTACTTC
TRBJ2-2 | TRBD2 | few | 17 | TRBV24-1 | CATSDTRTSGDTGELFF | TGTGCCACCAGTGACACTAGGACTAGCGGGGACACCGGGGAGCTGTTTTTT
TRBJ1-2 | TRBD1 | few | 18 | TRBV20-1 | CSAQYPLDRGRPNYGYTF | TGCAGTGCCCAATACCCCCTGGACAGGGGGCGACCAAACTATGGCTACACCTTC
TRBJ2-5 | TRBD2 | many | 15 | TRBV6-1 | CASSRGLAVQETQYF | TGTGCCAGCAGTCGAGGACTAGCGGTTCAAGAGACCCAGTACTTC
TRBJ2-7 | TRBD1 | many | 14 | TRBV9 | CASSVEIGTAEQYF | TGTGCCAGCAGCGTCGAAATCGGGACAGCCGAGCAGTACTTC
TRBJ2-2 | - | many | 15 | TRBV3-1 | CASSQGQPSTGELFF | TGTGCCAGCAGCCAAGGACAGCCCTCAACCGGGGAGCTGTTTTTT
TRBJ2-5 | TRBD2 | - | 16 | TRBV5-1 | CASSPGLAGLKETQYF | TGCGCCAGCAGCCCCGGACTAGCGGGGCTTAAAGAGACCCAGTACTTC
TRBJ1-2 | - | many | 11 | TRBV12-3/TRBV12-4 | CASTMLDGYTF | TGTGCCAGCACCATGCTTGATGGCTACACCTTC